This T cell receptor beta chain was profiled in a study of blood T cell repertoires in COVID-19. Study summary: The United States, Italy and Spain were the sources of the acute and convalescent COVID-19 samples.

As processed by the authors: Counts of nucleated cells, estimated from reference gene primer amplification, were obtained. The table came from immunoSEQ multiplex PCR; TCRdb's copy has only in-frame clones and leaves some out. That table supplies the V and J calls and clone size; D and trimming were determined from the DNA. This sample has 110,000 to 150,000 clones, with 80% to 90% found just once. CDR3 size: 15 residues. Looked up from germline, CDR1 is SEHNR and CDR2 is FQNEAQ (reference sequence). V was clipped by 1 base and J by 4 bases, with 13 bases between them. Participant-given clinical history determined each cohort assignment. Recovered status in Cohort 3 required two negative PCRs, clearance, or symptom resolution.

This receptor was taken from a man aged 45-65 years who had recovered from COVID-19. V usage is TRBV7-9 and J usage is TRBJ2-5, with D unresolved. Sequencing was carried out using PBMCs or T cells enriched from blood (not recorded which). The DNA of the CDR3 is TGTGCCAGCAGCTTAGGTGTTTCCGCCAGAGAGACCCAGTACTTC. This gives the protein CASSLGVSARETQYF. Supplemented by reference TRBV7-9 and TRBJ2-5, the full variable domain reads DTGVSQNPRHKITKRGQNVTFRCDPISEHNRLYWYRQTLGQGPEFLTYFQNEAQLEKSRLLSDRFSAERPKGSFSTLEIQRTEQGDSAMYLCASSLGVSARETQYFGPGTRLLVL.